What follows is one T cell receptor (beta chain) and its context. Its antigen is unidentified. This entry is derived from a study of cytomegalovirus exposure and HLA in healthy donors. Regarding the study as a whole: Later analysis identified around 15,000 TCR beta sequences associated with HLA alleles, using a false discovery rate threshold of 0.05. As a later analysis showed, several of the most significant clusters appeared to be linked to common viral pathogens.

60 Vbeta and 13 Jbeta primers were used in PCR. Clones were read by immunoSEQ multiplex PCR, and TCRdb kept only the in-frame ones, dropping some. The data show about 120,000 clones, around 80% seen once. The specimen sequenced was PBMCs. The TCR sequence derives from a female donor in good health and CMV-seronegative.

The CDR3 spells CAWSGRMNTEAFF. CDR3 coding DNA: TGTGCCTGGAGTGGGAGGATGAACACTGAAGCTTTCTTT. V gene TRBV30 combines with J gene TRBJ1-1; no clear D. The CDR3 has 13 residues. CDR1 GTSNPN and CDR2 SVGIG come from the germline V gene (reference sequence). Trimming shortened V by 1 base and J by 0 bases, and 6 bases separated the two germline ends.